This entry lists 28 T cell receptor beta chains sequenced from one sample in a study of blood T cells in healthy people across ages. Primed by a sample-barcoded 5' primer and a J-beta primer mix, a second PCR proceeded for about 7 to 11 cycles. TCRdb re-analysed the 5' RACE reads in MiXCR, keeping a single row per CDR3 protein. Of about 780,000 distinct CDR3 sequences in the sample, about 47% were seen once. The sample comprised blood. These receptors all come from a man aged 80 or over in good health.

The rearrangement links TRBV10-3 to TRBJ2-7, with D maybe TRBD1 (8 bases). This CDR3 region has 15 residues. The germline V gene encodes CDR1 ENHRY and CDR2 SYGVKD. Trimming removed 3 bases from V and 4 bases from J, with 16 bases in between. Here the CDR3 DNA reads TGTGCCATCAGTGACCAAGGACAGGGAGGGTACGAGCAGTACTTC. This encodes CAISDQGQGGYEQYF.

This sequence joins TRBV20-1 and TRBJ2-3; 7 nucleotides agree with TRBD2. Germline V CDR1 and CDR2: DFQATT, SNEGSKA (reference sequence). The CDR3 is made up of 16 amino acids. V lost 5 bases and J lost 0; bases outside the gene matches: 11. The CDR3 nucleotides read TGCAGTGCTTTCAGTCCAGCGGGACCGAGCACAGATACGCAGTATTTT. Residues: CSAFSPAGPSTDTQYF.

In DNA, the CDR3 is TGCGCCAGCACCGACAAAGTCTACGAGCAGTACTTC. Amino acid sequence: CASTDKVYEQYF. The J gene is TRBJ2-7, the V gene TRBV10-2; D is undetermined. V was shortened by 7 bases and J by 3 bases, with 10 bases between the two germline ends. Germline V gene lookup returns CDR1 WSHSY and CDR2 SAAADI. The CDR3 is 12 amino acids.

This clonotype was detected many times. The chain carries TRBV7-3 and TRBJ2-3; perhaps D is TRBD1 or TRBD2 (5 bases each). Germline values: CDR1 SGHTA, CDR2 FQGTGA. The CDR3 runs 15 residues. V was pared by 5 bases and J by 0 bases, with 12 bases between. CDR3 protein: CASSLMGRSTDTQYF. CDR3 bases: TGTGCCAGCAGCCTTATGGGACGTAGCACAGATACGCAGTATTTT.

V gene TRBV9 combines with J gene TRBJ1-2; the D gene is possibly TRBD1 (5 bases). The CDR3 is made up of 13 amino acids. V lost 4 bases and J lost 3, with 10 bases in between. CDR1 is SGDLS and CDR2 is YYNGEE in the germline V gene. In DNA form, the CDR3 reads TGTGCCAGCAGCCGGGACCCGGACTATGGCTACACCTTC. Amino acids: CASSRDPDYGYTF. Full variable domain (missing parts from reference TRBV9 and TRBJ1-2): DSGVTQTPKHLITATGQRVTLRCSPRSGDLSVYWYQQSLDQGLQFLIQYYNGEERAKGNILERFSAQQFPDLHSELNLSSLELGDSALYFCASSRDPDYGYTFGSGTRLTVV.

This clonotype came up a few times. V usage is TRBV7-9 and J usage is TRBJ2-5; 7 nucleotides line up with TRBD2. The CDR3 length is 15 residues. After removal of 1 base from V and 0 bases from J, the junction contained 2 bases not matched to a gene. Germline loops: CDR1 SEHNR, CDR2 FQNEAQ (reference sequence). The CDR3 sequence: CASSLGGSHQETQYF. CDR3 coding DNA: TGTGCCAGCAGCTTAGGCGGGAGTCACCAAGAGACCCAGTACTTC.

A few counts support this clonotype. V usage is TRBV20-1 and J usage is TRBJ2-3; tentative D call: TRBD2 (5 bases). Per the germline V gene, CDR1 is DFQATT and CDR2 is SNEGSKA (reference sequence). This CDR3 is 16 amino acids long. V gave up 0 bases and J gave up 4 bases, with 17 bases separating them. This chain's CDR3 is CSARDDSVGPADTQYF. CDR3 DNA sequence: TGCAGTGCTAGAGATGATAGCGTGGGCCCCGCAGATACGCAGTATTTT.

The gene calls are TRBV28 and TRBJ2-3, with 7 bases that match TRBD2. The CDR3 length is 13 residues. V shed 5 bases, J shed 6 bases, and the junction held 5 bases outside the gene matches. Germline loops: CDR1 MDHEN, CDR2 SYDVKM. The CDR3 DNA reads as TGTGCCAGCAGTCAGGGACTACGCGATACGCAGTATTTT. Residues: CASSQGLRDTQYF.

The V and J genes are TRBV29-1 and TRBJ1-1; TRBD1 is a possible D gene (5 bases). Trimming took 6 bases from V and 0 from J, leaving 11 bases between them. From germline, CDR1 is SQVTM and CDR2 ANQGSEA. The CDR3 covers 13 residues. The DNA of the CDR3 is TGCAGCGTCGGGACCGCGATGAACACTGAAGCTTTCTTT. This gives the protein CSVGTAMNTEAFF.

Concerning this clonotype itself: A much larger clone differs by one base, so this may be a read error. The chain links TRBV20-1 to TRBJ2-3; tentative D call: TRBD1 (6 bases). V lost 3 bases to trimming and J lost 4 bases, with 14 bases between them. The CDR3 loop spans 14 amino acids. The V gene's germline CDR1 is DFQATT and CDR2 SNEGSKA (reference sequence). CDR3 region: CSARVHGGADTQYF. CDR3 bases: TGCAGTGCTAGGGTTCATGGGGGCGCAGATACGCAGTATTTT.

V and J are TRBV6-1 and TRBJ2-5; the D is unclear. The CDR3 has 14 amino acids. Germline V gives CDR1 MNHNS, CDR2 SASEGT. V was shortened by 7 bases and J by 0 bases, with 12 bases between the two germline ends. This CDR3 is CASIPTLYQETQYF. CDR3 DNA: TGTGCCAGCATCCCGACACTTTACCAAGAGACCCAGTACTTC.

The CDR3 region has the DNA TGCGCCAGCAGCTTGGGTTTTAGGAGCGTATACAATGAGCAGTTCTTC. It is translated as CASSLGFRSVYNEQFF. This rearrangement joins TRBV5-1 to TRBJ2-1; D is uncertain. The CDR3 has 16 residues. Germline CDR1 reads SGHRS; CDR2 reads YFSETQ. V dropped 0 bases and J dropped 4 bases, with 14 bases sitting between them. The entire variable domain, with the rest obtained from reference TRBV5-1 and TRBJ2-1, is as follows: KAGVTQTPRYLIKTRGQQVTLSCSPISGHRSVSWYQQTPGQGLQFLFEYFSETQRNKGNFPGRFSGRQFSNSRSEMNVSTLELGDSALYLCASSLGFRSVYNEQFFGPGTRLTVL.

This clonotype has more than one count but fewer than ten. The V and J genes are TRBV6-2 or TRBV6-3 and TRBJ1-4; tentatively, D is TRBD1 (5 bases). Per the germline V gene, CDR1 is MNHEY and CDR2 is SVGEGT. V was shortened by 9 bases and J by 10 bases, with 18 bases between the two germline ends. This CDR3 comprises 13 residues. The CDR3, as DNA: TGTGCCAGTACAATAGGGGCCTCTCGAAAACTGTTTTTT. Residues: CASTIGASRKLFF.

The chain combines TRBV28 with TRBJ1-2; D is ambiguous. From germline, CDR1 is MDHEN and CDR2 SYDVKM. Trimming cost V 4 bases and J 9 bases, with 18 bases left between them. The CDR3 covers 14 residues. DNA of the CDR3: TGTGCCAGCAGTTCGAGGGAAAATGGTGGACGCTACACCTTC. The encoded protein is CASSSRENGGRYTF.

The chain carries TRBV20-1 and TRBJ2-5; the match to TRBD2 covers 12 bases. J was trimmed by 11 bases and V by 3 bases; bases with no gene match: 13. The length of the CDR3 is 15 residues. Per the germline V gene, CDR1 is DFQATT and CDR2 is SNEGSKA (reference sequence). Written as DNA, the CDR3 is TGCAGTGCTAGCGGCGGACTAGCGGGGTACAATGAGCAGTACTTC. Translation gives CSASGGLAGYNEQYF.

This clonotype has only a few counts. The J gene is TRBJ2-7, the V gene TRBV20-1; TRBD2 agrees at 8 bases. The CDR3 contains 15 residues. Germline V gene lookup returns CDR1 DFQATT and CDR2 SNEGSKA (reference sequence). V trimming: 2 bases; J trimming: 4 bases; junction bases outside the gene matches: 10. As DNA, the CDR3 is TGCAGTGCTAGATTCCCAACGGGAGGGCCTTACGAGCAGTACTTC. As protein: CSARFPTGGPYEQYF.

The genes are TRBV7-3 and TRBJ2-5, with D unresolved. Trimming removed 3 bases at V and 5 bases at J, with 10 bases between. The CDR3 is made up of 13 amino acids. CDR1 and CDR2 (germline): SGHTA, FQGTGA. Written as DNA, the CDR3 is TGTGCCAGCAGCTTTAACGGACGCGAGACCCAGTACTTC. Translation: CASSFNGRETQYF.

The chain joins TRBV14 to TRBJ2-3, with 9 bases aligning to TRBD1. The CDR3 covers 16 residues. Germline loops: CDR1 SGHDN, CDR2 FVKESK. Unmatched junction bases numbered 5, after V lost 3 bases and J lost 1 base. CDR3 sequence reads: CASSQRRDRGTDTQYF. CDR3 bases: TGTGCCAGCAGCCAGAGACGGGACAGGGGCACAGATACGCAGTATTTT.

In DNA form, the CDR3 reads TGCGCCAGCAGCTTGGGTGCGGGTCGTCAAGAGACCCAGTACTTC. Residues: CASSLGAGRQETQYF. The chain employs TRBV5-1 and TRBJ2-5; TRBD2 might be the D (5 bases). The V and J ends lost 0 bases and 2 bases respectively, with 11 bases between them. Germline V gene lookup returns CDR1 SGHRS and CDR2 YFSETQ. The CDR3 consists of 15 residues.

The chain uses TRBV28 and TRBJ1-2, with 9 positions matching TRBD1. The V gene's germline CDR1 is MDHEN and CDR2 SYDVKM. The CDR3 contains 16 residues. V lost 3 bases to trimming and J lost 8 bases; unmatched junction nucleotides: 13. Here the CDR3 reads CASSFSGTGTIGGYTF. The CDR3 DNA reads TGTGCCAGCAGTTTCTCCGGGACAGGGACCATCGGGGGCTACACCTTC.

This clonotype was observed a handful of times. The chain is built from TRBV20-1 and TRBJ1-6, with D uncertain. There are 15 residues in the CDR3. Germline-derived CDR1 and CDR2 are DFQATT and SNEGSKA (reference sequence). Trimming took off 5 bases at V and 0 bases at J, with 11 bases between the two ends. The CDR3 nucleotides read TGCAGTGCTCGAAGGGATAGCTCCTATAATTCACCCCTCCACTTT. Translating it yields CSARRDSSYNSPLHF.

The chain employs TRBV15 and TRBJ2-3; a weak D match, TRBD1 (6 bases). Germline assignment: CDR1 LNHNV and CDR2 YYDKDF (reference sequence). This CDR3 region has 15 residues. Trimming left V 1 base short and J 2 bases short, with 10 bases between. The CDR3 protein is CATSRARGNTDTQYF. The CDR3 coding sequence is TGTGCCACCAGCAGAGCTAGGGGGAACACAGATACGCAGTATTTT.

Here the CDR3 reads CASRETANIQYF. As DNA, the CDR3 is TGTGCCAGCAGAGAAACGGCGAACATTCAGTACTTC. This chain connects TRBV6-6 to TRBJ2-4; D is undetermined. Germline CDR1 reads MNHNY; CDR2 reads SVGAGI (reference sequence). This CDR3 has 12 residues. The V end was cut by 6 bases, the J end by 7 bases, with 10 bases between.

CDR3 sequence: CSVELAAEGLADTQYF. The CDR3 DNA follows: TGCAGCGTTGAGCTAGCGGCGGAAGGACTCGCAGATACGCAGTATTTT. J is TRBJ2-3 and V is TRBV29-1, with 7 bases aligning to TRBD2. This CDR3 has 16 residues. Trimming removed 3 bases from V and 4 bases from J; junction bases left unmatched: 13. In germline, CDR1 is SQVTM, CDR2 ANQGSEA.

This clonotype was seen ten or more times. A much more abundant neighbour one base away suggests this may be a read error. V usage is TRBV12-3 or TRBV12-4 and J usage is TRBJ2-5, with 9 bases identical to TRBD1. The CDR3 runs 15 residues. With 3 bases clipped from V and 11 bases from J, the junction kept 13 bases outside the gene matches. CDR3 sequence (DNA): TGTGCCAGCAGTTTGGACAGGGGTGATGGGAATGAGCAGTACTTC. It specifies CASSLDRGDGNEQYF.

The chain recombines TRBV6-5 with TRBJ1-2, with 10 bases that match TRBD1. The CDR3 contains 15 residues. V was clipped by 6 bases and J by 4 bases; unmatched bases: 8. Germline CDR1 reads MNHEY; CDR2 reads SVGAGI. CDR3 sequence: CASRYEGQGSYGYTF. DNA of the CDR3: TGTGCCAGCAGATACGAGGGACAGGGGAGCTATGGCTACACCTTC.

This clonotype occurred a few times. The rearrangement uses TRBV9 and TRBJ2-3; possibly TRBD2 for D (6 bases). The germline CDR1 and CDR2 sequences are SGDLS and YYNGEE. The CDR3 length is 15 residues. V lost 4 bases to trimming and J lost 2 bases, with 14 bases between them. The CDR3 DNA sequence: TGTGCCAGCAGCTTTAGCGGTCCGGCCACAGATACGCAGTATTTT. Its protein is CASSFSGPATDTQYF. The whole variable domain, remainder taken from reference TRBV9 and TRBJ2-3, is DSGVTQTPKHLITATGQRVTLRCSPRSGDLSVYWYQQSLDQGLQFLIQYYNGEERAKGNILERFSAQQFPDLHSELNLSSLELGDSALYFCASSFSGPATDTQYFGPGTRLTVL.

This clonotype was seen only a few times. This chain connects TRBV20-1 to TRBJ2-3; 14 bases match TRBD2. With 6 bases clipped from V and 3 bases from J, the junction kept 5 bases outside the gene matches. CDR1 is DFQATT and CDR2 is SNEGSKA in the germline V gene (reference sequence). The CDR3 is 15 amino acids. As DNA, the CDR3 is TGCAGTGCCGGGACTAGCGGGAGTTGGACAGATACGCAGTATTTT. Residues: CSAGTSGSWTDTQYF.